Below, 28 T cell receptor beta chains from the same sample are listed, as sequenced in a study of OX40 agonist ivuxolimab in advanced cancers. Library method: the immunoSEQ multiplex PCR assay. The table was pulled from immuneACCESS by TCRdb, which kept in-frame rearrangements only. Such tables lose some clones; where checked, under half of the loss comes from unresolved V genes, and the rest has no known cause. The sample has about 57,000 clones on record, 83% of them singletons. The top ten clones comprise 3.1% of the sample. The specimen was CD4+ or CD8+ T cells sorted from blood, collected in a trial of the OX40 agonist ivuxolimab. The receptors originated from an adult with an advanced solid tumor such as melanoma, head and neck, liver or kidney cancer.

The J gene is TRBJ2-3, the V gene TRBV19; 10 bases fit TRBD1. Trimming cost V 3 bases and J 5 bases; bases outside gene matches: 5. In germline, CDR1 is LNHDA, CDR2 SQIVND (reference sequence). The CDR3 runs to 15 residues. The CDR3 loop reads CASSILGQGGDTQYF. CDR3 sequence (DNA): TGTGCCAGTAGTATTCTTGGACAGGGGGGAGATACGCAGTATTTT.

This chain's CDR3 is CAIRNGQENTEAFF. CDR3 DNA: TGTGCCATCAGAAACGGCCAGGAGAACACTGAAGCTTTCTTT. V gene TRBV10-3 combines with J gene TRBJ1-1; D remains ambiguous. Looked up from germline, CDR1 is ENHRY and CDR2 is SYGVKD. This CDR3 contains 14 residues. Trimming left V 6 bases short and J 1 base short, with 12 bases between.

The chain combines TRBV30 with TRBJ2-5, with TRBD2 matching over 8 bases. The length of the CDR3 is 16 residues. V shed 3 bases, J shed 6 bases, and the junction held 15 bases outside the gene matches. Germline CDR1 reads GTSNPN; CDR2 reads SVGIG (reference sequence). DNA for the CDR3: TGTGCCTGGAGGGGCCTGGATACGAGCGGGAGTCAGACCCAGTACTTC. Its protein product is CAWRGLDTSGSQTQYF.

The rearrangement links TRBV4-1 to TRBJ1-5; 8 nucleotides line up with TRBD1. The CDR3 sequence is 15 residues long. With 0 bases clipped from V and 2 bases from J, the junction kept 0 bases outside the gene matches. Germline V lookup: CDR1 MGHRA, CDR2 YSYEKL. CDR3 residues: CASSQEQGGNQPQHF. The CDR3 bases are TGCGCCAGCAGCCAAGAACAGGGGGGCAATCAGCCCCAGCATTTT.

This clone was counted a few times. This rearrangement joins TRBV6-1 to TRBJ2-1, with 9 bases lining up with TRBD2. The ends lost 0 bases at V and 4 bases at J; junction bases unmatched: 7. The CDR3 sequence is 17 residues long. Germline lookup yields CDR1 MNHNS and CDR2 SASEGT. DNA of the CDR3: TGTGCCAGCAGTGAAGCAGCCCTAGCGGGATCGTACAATGAGCAGTTCTTC. This encodes CASSEAALAGSYNEQFF.

V is TRBV6-1 and J is TRBJ2-1; D perhaps matches TRBD1 (6 bases). The V gene's germline CDR1 is MNHNS and CDR2 SASEGT. The CDR3 totals 13 residues. V gave up 4 bases and J gave up 8 bases, with 12 bases separating them. The CDR3 is CASSVVQGDEQFF. The DNA for the CDR3 is TGTGCCAGCAGTGTGGTACAGGGCGATGAGCAGTTCTTC.

The chain employs TRBV6-1 and TRBJ2-1; TRBD2 aligns across 13 bases. CDR3 length equals 17 residues. Per the germline V gene, CDR1 is MNHNS and CDR2 is SASEGT. V was pared by 4 bases and J by 8 bases, with 11 bases of the junction left unmatched. The CDR3 sequence is CASSAVELAGGRHEQFF. CDR3 bases: TGTGCCAGCAGTGCGGTAGAACTAGCGGGAGGGCGGCATGAGCAGTTCTTC.

The chain carries TRBV27 and TRBJ2-5, with D maybe TRBD1 (6 bases). The CDR3 totals 15 residues. CDR1 and CDR2 (germline): MNHEY, SMNVEV (reference sequence). Trimming removed 5 bases at V and 4 bases at J, with 17 bases between. CDR3 coding DNA: TGTGCCAGCAGTCCCTCCTCAGGGGTCGGAGAGACCCAGTACTTC. It translates to CASSPSSGVGETQYF.

V usage is TRBV5-1 and J usage is TRBJ2-5; D remains unclear. The ends were cut back, 4 bases at V and 0 bases at J, with 13 bases in the middle. The CDR3 runs 15 residues. CDR1 is SGHRS, CDR2 YFSETQ, per germline. In DNA form, the CDR3 reads TGCGCCAGCAGCACGACGGTGAACCACCAAGAGACCCAGTACTTC. It translates to CASSTTVNHQETQYF.

The genes are TRBV11-2 and TRBJ2-7, with D perhaps TRBD1 (7 bases). From germline, CDR1 is SGHAT and CDR2 FQNNGV. V was pared by 4 bases and J by 4 bases, with 26 bases between. The CDR3 runs 18 residues. CDR3 in amino acids: CASSSIHSSQGGLYEQYF. CDR3 DNA sequence: TGTGCCAGCAGCTCAATTCATTCTTCTCAGGGGGGCCTATACGAGCAGTACTTC.

V usage is TRBV10-3 and J usage is TRBJ2-7; tentative D call: TRBD2 (6 bases). This CDR3 spans 14 amino acids. Germline V CDR1 and CDR2: ENHRY, SYGVKD. The V end lost 6 bases, the J end lost 3 bases, and 15 bases lay between the germline ends. The CDR3 bases are TGTGCCATCAGAACCGACGGAGGGTACTACGAGCAGTACTTC. This codes for CAIRTDGGYYEQYF.

The rearrangement links TRBV25-1 to TRBJ2-1, with D perhaps matching TRBD2 (6 bases). The length of the CDR3 is 16 residues. Germline V gene data show CDR1 as MGHDK and CDR2 as SYGVNS. V lost 4 bases, J lost 0 bases, and 13 bases lay in between. The CDR3 DNA reads TGTGCCAGCAGTGGGCCGGGGGAGAGCTCCTACAATGAGCAGTTCTTC. Its translation is CASSGPGESSYNEQFF.

This chain joins TRBV18 and TRBJ1-2, with D tentatively TRBD1 (6 bases). Deletions cut 2 bases from V and 4 bases from J, with 11 bases between. The CDR3 totals 14 residues. Germline V gene data show CDR1 as KGHSH and CDR2 as LQKENI. The CDR3 protein is CASSPVGRGYGYTF. Written as DNA, the CDR3 is TGTGCCAGCTCACCAGTGGGCAGGGGCTATGGCTACACCTTC.

The genes are TRBV5-1 and TRBJ2-1; 7 bases are shared with TRBD2. Germline V CDR1 and CDR2: SGHRS, YFSETQ. With 2 bases clipped from V and 9 bases from J, the junction kept 8 bases outside the gene matches. This CDR3 spans 14 amino acids. CDR3 sequence (DNA): TGCGCCAGCAGCTTAGGTAGCGGGCGGGGTGAGCAGTTCTTC. It encodes CASSLGSGRGEQFF.

This rearrangement joins TRBV5-6 to TRBJ1-2; TRBD1 agrees at 7 bases. CDR1 and CDR2 (germline): SGHDT, YYEEEE. The CDR3 spans 14 residues. The ends lost 4 bases at V and 4 bases at J; junction bases unmatched: 7. The DNA of the CDR3 is TGTGCCAGCAGCCCCTTGGACAGGTTCTATGGCTACACCTTC. Its translation is CASSPLDRFYGYTF.

V and J are TRBV2 and TRBJ1-5, with unresolved D. The CDR3 consists of 14 residues. V was cut by 4 bases and J by 4 bases, with 11 bases left in between. Germline V gives CDR1 SNHLY, CDR2 FYNNEI. The CDR3, as DNA: TGTGCCAGCAGTGTGGTAGGCGGAAATCAGCCCCAGCATTTT. This sequence encodes CASSVVGGNQPQHF.

This rearrangement joins TRBV5-1 to TRBJ2-3, with 10 bases that match TRBD1. Germline assignment: CDR1 SGHRS and CDR2 YFSETQ. The CDR3 totals 15 residues. Trimming removed 9 bases from V and 5 bases from J; junction bases left unmatched: 12. The CDR3 loop reads CATATGGAFVDTQYF. The DNA of the CDR3 is TGCGCCACCGCGACAGGGGGCGCATTTGTAGATACGCAGTATTTT.

The chain employs TRBV13 and TRBJ2-1; D not resolved. The CDR3 sequence is 14 residues long. Per germline, CDR1 PRHDT and CDR2 FYEKMQ (reference sequence). V was trimmed by 6 bases and J by 9 bases, leaving 18 bases between them. The CDR3 DNA reads as TGTGCCAGCAGGGGCGGAAACCCCGAGAGTGAGCAGTTCTTC. It is translated as CASRGGNPESEQFF.

J is TRBJ2-7 and V is TRBV19, with 8 bases fitting TRBD2. CDR3 length equals 17 residues. Looked up from germline, CDR1 is LNHDA and CDR2 is SQIVND (reference sequence). Losses at the gene ends were 3 bases for V and 1 base for J; bases not matched to a gene: 11. As DNA, the CDR3 is TGTGCCAGTAGTATTCTCGGGCCGGGAGGGGGATCCTACGAGCAGTACTTC. It is translated as CASSILGPGGGSYEQYF.

The chain carries TRBV2 and TRBJ1-1; maybe TRBD1 (5 bases). The CDR3 contains 14 residues. Germline loops: CDR1 SNHLY, CDR2 FYNNEI. V lost 6 bases and J 1 base, leaving 12 bases between the germline ends. The CDR3 reads CASSLRESNTEAFF. CDR3 nucleotides: TGTGCCAGCAGCCTCAGGGAATCGAACACTGAAGCTTTCTTT.

The genes are TRBV11-2 and TRBJ2-7; TRBD1 aligns across 8 bases. CDR1 and CDR2 (germline): SGHAT, FQNNGV. CDR3 length equals 13 residues. Trimming at V came to 5 bases and at J to 9 bases, leaving 9 bases not matched to a gene. CDR3 sequence: CASSRQDRDRQYF. The CDR3 DNA sequence: TGTGCCAGCAGCCGACAGGACAGGGATCGGCAGTACTTC.

V usage is TRBV19 and J usage is TRBJ2-4; the D is unclear. Trimming left V 10 bases short and J 0 bases short, with 22 bases between. CDR3 length: 17 amino acids. CDR1 and CDR2 (germline): LNHDA, SQIVND (reference sequence). The CDR3 spells CATTSRGLPGAKNIQYF. The CDR3 DNA follows: TGTGCCACCACATCAAGAGGCTTACCCGGAGCCAAAAACATTCAGTACTTC.

The genes are TRBV18 and TRBJ1-1; perhaps TRBD1 as D (6 bases). Between the trimmed V and J ends, which lost 5 bases and 0 bases, there was a span of 10 bases. The CDR3 loop spans 14 amino acids. CDR1 is KGHSH and CDR2 is LQKENI in the germline V gene. The CDR3 loop is CASSSGQLNTEAFF. As DNA, the CDR3 is TGTGCCAGCTCATCCGGACAGTTGAACACTGAAGCTTTCTTT.

The chain joins TRBV7-2 to TRBJ1-3; possibly TRBD1 for D (5 bases). Trimming cost V 3 bases and J 0 bases, with 6 bases left between them. CDR1 and CDR2 (germline): SGHTA, FQGNSA. The CDR3 is 14 residues long. The CDR3 DNA reads TGTGCCAGCAGCTTGCAGGGCTCTGGAAACACCATATATTTT. Residues: CASSLQGSGNTIYF.

The count of this clone is one. The rearrangement joins TRBV7-9 to TRBJ1-6; 11 bases agree with TRBD1. Germline CDR1 SEHNR, CDR2 FQNEAQ (reference sequence). J lost 8 bases, V lost 5 bases, and 8 bases had no gene match. The length of the CDR3 is 16 residues. CDR3 bases: TGTGCCAGCAGCAAGGGACAGGGGGGAGATTATTCACCCCTCCACTTT. Translation gives CASSKGQGGDYSPLHF.

The V and J genes are TRBV15 and TRBJ1-3, with a possible D match to TRBD1 (6 bases). Trimming removed 2 bases at V and 6 bases at J, with 14 bases between. Germline CDR1 LNHNV, CDR2 YYDKDF (reference sequence). CDR3 length: 15 amino acids. CDR3 DNA sequence: TGTGCCACCAGCAGATACGGACAGAATTTAAACACCATATATTTT. The encoded protein is CATSRYGQNLNTIYF.

In DNA, the CDR3 is TGTGCCAGCAGCCCCGAGAGGGATCAAGAGACCCAGTACTTC. Its protein product is CASSPERDQETQYF. This sequence joins TRBV11-1 and TRBJ2-5, with TRBD2 as a possible D gene (5 bases). CDR1 is SGHAT and CDR2 is FQDESV in the germline V gene (reference sequence). V gave up 5 bases and J gave up 2 bases, with 12 bases separating them. The CDR3 length is 14 residues.

The V call is TRBV18, the J call TRBJ2-3; D possibly corresponds to TRBD2 (5 bases). The CDR3 is 15 residues long. The germline V gene encodes CDR1 KGHSH and CDR2 LQKENI. Trimming pared 8 bases from V and 3 bases from J, leaving 18 bases between. CDR3 DNA sequence: TGTGCCAGCACCAATTTCGGACTCCCGACAGATACGCAGTATTTT. Protein: CASTNFGLPTDTQYF.